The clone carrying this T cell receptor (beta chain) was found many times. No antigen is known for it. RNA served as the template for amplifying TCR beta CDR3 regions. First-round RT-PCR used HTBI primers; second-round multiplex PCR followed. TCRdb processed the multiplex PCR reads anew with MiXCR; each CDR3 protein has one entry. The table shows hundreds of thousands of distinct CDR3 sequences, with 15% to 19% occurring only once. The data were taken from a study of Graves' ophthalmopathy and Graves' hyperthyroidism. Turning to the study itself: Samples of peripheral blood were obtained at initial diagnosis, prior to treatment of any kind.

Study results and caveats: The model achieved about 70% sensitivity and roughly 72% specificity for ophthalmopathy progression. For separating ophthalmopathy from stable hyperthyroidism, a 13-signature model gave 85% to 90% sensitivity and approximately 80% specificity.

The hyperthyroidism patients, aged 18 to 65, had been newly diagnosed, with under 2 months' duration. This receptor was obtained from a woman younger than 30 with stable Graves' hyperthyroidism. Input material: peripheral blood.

CDR3 amino acids: CASSFQRFSSYEQYF. The CDR3 DNA reads TGTGCCAGCAGTTTTCAGCGGTTCTCTTCCTACGAGCAGTACTTC. This sequence joins TRBV27 and TRBJ2-7; weak D call: TRBD2 (5 bases). The germline V gene encodes CDR1 MNHEY and CDR2 SMNVEV (reference sequence). The CDR3 runs 15 residues. V was clipped by 3 bases and J by 1 base, with 13 bases between them.